The next 8 T cell receptor beta chains were all read from a single sample in a study of T cell changes during pregnancy in multiple sclerosis. Data came from immunoSEQ multiplex PCR; TCRdb stores just in-frame clones and leaves some out. The sample holds approximately 57,000 clones; 85% to 95% are singletons and the top ten take 3.6%. This sample comprised peripheral blood, obtained after pregnancy. These receptors were collected from a female donor in good health, enrolled as a control in a pregnancy study.

This clone is a singleton in its sample. The rearrangement uses TRBV19 and TRBJ1-2; 7 bases align to TRBD1. V shed 1 base, J shed 8 bases, and the junction held 4 bases outside the gene matches. Per germline, CDR1 LNHDA and CDR2 SQIVND (reference sequence). The CDR3 is 13 residues long. This CDR3 reads CASSIVQGEGYTF. The DNA for the CDR3 is TGTGCCAGTAGTATAGTTCAGGGGGAAGGCTACACCTTC.

The chain combines TRBV4-1 with TRBJ1-1; 8 bases line up with TRBD1. The CDR3 contains 16 residues. Germline-derived CDR1 and CDR2 are MGHRA and YSYEKL. Trimming cost V 0 bases and J 1 base; bases outside gene matches: 4. In nucleotides, the CDR3 is TGCGCCAGCAGCCAAGACTGGACAGGGACGAACACTGAAGCTTTCTTT. It translates to CASSQDWTGTNTEAFF.

This chain uses TRBV4-2 with TRBJ2-6; TRBD2 is a possible D gene (6 bases). The CDR3 is 16 residues long. Germline V gene data show CDR1 as LGHNA and CDR2 as YNFKEQ. Between the trimmed V and J ends, which lost 3 bases and 1 base, there was a span of 10 bases. The CDR3: CASSQGGPSGANVLTF. The CDR3 nucleotides read TGTGCCAGCAGCCAGGGGGGACCTTCTGGGGCCAACGTCCTGACTTTC.

The chain carries TRBV30 and TRBJ2-5, with 9 bases that match TRBD1. The CDR3 spans 12 residues. V shed 5 bases, J shed 5 bases, and the junction held 3 bases outside the gene matches. CDR1 GTSNPN and CDR2 SVGIG come from the germline V gene (reference sequence). CDR3 nucleotides: TGTGCCTGGGGGGACAGGGTGGAGACCCAGTACTTC. Protein product: CAWGDRVETQYF.

The chain employs TRBV19 and TRBJ2-7, with D possibly being TRBD1 (6 bases). Looked up from germline, CDR1 is LNHDA and CDR2 is SQIVND (reference sequence). V lost 0 bases, J lost 3 bases, and 9 bases lay in between. The length of the CDR3 is 14 residues. CDR3 nucleotide sequence: TGTGCCAGTAGTATAGAGGGGGCGCACTACGAGCAGTACTTC. As protein: CASSIEGAHYEQYF.

V and J are TRBV27 and TRBJ2-4, with D maybe TRBD1 (6 bases). There are 13 residues in the CDR3. Germline CDR1 and CDR2: MNHEY and SMNVEV (reference sequence). Trimming left V 3 bases short and J 14 bases short, with 17 bases between. CDR3 residues: CASSFNRAVREYF. The CDR3 nucleotides are TGTGCCAGCAGTTTCAACAGGGCAGTTAGAGAGTACTTC.

The rearrangement joins TRBV7-8 to TRBJ1-1; 8 positions match TRBD1. After removal of 7 bases from V and 0 bases from J, the junction contained 10 bases not matched to a gene. CDR1 is SGHVS, CDR2 FQNEAQ, per germline. The CDR3 is made up of 16 amino acids. The chain's CDR3 is CASNPPRTGMNTEAFF. As DNA, the CDR3 is TGTGCCAGCAATCCCCCGAGGACAGGGATGAACACTGAAGCTTTCTTT.

The chain combines TRBV5-1 with TRBJ1-5, with 9 bases identical to TRBD1. The CDR3 loop spans 15 amino acids. V lost 0 bases to trimming and J lost 2 bases; unmatched junction nucleotides: 0. Germline V CDR1 and CDR2: SGHRS, YFSETQ. The DNA of the CDR3 is TGCGCCAGCAGCTTGGGGACAGGGGGCAATCAGCCCCAGCATTTT. It yields the protein CASSLGTGGNQPQHF.